The entry below gives a single T cell receptor (beta chain) sequence along with its context. The antigen is unknown. Clones were sequenced by immunoSEQ multiplex PCR, and TCRdb holds only the in-frame ones, with some missing. The data show around 70,000 clones, with 81% seen just once and approximately 5% held by the top ten. V was trimmed by 3 bases and J by 7 bases, leaving 15 bases between them. The CDR3 has 14 amino acids. Germline-derived CDR1 and CDR2 are LNHDA and SQIVND (reference sequence). This record belongs to a study of OX40 agonist ivuxolimab in advanced cancers. The overall study: Six ivuxolimab dose levels, 0.01 to 10 mg/kg, were given intravenously every 2 weeks. Patients with prior anti-PD-1, anti-PD-L1 or anti-CTLA-4 therapy were eligible; 40% had some. Patients with hepatocellular carcinoma, melanoma, renal cell or head and neck cancer made up the dose-escalation patients. Broader study findings: Among the lowest levels of clonal expansion were found in partial responders at 0.1-3.0 mg/kg.

The sample was CD4+ or CD8+ T cells sorted from blood, taken in a trial of the OX40 agonist ivuxolimab. The V and J genes are TRBV19 and TRBJ1-2; the D gene is possibly TRBD1 (6 bases). This TCR came from an adult with an advanced solid tumor such as melanoma, head and neck, liver or kidney cancer. DNA of the CDR3: TGTGCCAGTAGTATGGGGGCCTTGGAGGGTGGCTACACCTTC. Amino acid sequence: CASSMGALEGGYTF.